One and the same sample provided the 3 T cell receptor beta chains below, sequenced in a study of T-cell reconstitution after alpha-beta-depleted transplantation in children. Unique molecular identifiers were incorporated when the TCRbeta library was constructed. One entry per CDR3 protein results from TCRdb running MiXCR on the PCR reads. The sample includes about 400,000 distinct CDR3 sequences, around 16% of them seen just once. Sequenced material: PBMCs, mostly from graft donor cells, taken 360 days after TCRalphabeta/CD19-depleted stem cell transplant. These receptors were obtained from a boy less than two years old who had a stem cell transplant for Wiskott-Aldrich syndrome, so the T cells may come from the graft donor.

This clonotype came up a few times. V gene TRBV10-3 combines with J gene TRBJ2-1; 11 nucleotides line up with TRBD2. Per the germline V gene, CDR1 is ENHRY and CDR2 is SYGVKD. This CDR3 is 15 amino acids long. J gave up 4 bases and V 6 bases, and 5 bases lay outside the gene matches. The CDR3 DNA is TGTGCCATCAGGGACGGGACTAGCGGTTACAATGAGCAGTTCTTC. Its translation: CAIRDGTSGYNEQFF.

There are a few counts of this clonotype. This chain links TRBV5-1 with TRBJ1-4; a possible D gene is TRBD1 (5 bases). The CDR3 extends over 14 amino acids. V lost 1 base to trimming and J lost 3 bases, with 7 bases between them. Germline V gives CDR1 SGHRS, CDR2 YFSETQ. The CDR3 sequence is CASSLSGPNEKLFF. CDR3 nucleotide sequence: TGCGCCAGCAGCTTGTCAGGGCCTAATGAAAAACTGTTTTTT.

DNA for the CDR3: TGTGGGGCCAGTGATATGGGGGGCCAGTACGAGCAGTACTTC. It specifies CGASDMGGQYEQYF. The genes are TRBV24-1 and TRBJ2-7, with D possibly called TRBD1 or TRBD2 (6 bases each). This CDR3 has 14 residues. Germline CDR1 KGHDR, CDR2 SFDVKD.